Following are 22 T cell receptor beta chains from one sample sequenced in a study of T cell therapy after organ transplantation. Assay: immunoSEQ multiplex PCR; the TCRdb copy retains only in-frame clones and omits some. The data contain some 17,000 clones, 65% to 90% of them singletons. Time point of the sample: 20-29 weeks after completion of therapy. No antigen has been assigned to these receptors. Specimen: CD8+ T cells from blood, collected after autologous CMV-specific T cell therapy. The source is a human patient who had received a solid organ transplant and had CMV disease. The graft donor may have given rise to some T cells.

DNA for the CDR3: TGTGCCAGCAGCCAGGGAACAGGGGGCGATTTAGAACCCCTCCACTTT. Translation: CASSQGTGGDLEPLHF. The rearrangement links TRBV4-2 to TRBJ1-6; 9 positions match TRBD1. Germline V gene lookup returns CDR1 LGHNA and CDR2 YNFKEQ. This CDR3 spans 16 amino acids. V was pared by 3 bases and J by 12 bases, with 12 bases of the junction left unmatched.

The DNA of the CDR3 is TGTGCCAGCAACCCCGGGACGGCAAACTACGAGCAGTACTTC. Its protein is CASNPGTANYEQYF. The V call is TRBV7-9, the J call TRBJ2-7, with D perhaps TRBD1 or TRBD2 (5 bases each). V lost 7 bases, J lost 3 bases, and 16 bases lay in between. CDR3 length: 14 amino acids. Per the germline V gene, CDR1 is SEHNR and CDR2 is FQNEAQ (reference sequence).

The chain links TRBV5-1 to TRBJ2-7; D is unclear. CDR3 size: 12 residues. The V and J ends lost 4 bases and 3 bases respectively, with 8 bases between them. Germline V lookup: CDR1 SGHRS, CDR2 YFSETQ. Written as DNA, the CDR3 is TGCGCCAGCAGCATGGGCGGCTACGAGCAGTACTTC. It translates to CASSMGGYEQYF.

The chain recombines TRBV18 with TRBJ1-3; D unclear. CDR3 size: 17 residues. Trimming shortened V by 5 bases and J by 0 bases, and 17 bases separated the two germline ends. Per germline, CDR1 KGHSH and CDR2 LQKENI. The CDR3 DNA reads TGTGCCAGCTCATTGGCTGCGGAAGGGCCCTCTGGAAACACCATATATTTT. This sequence encodes CASSLAAEGPSGNTIYF.

The chain employs TRBV6-4 and TRBJ1-5, with D unresolved. CDR3 length: 13 residues. The V and J ends lost 3 bases and 3 bases respectively, with 6 bases between them. CDR1 is MRHNA and CDR2 is SNTAGT in the germline V gene. The CDR3 region is CASSERSNQPQHF. CDR3 bases: TGTGCCAGCAGTGAGAGATCCAATCAGCCCCAGCATTTT.

J is TRBJ1-1 and V is TRBV29-1; D is uncertain. The germline V gene has CDR1 SQVTM and CDR2 ANQGSEA. CDR3 length equals 12 residues. V was clipped by 1 base and J by 5 bases, with 8 bases between them. The CDR3 is CSVEVRDTEAFF. In DNA, the CDR3 is TGCAGCGTTGAAGTCCGAGATACTGAAGCTTTCTTT.

The sample holds a few counts of this clone. The chain has TRBV7-3 and TRBJ1-1; maybe TRBD1 (6 bases). In germline, CDR1 is SGHTA, CDR2 FQGTGA. Trimming pared 0 bases from V and 0 bases from J, leaving 14 bases between. CDR3 length equals 17 residues. Here the CDR3 reads CASSLTLLGGMNTEAFF. DNA of the CDR3: TGTGCCAGCAGCTTAACGTTGTTAGGGGGGATGAACACTGAAGCTTTCTTT. The full variable domain, with the rest looked up from reference TRBV7-3 and TRBJ1-1, is GAGVSQTPSNKVTEKGKYVELRCDPISGHTALYWYRQSLGQGPEFLIYFQGTGAADDSGLPNDRFFAVRPEGSVSTLKIQRTERGDSAVYLCASSLTLLGGMNTEAFFGQGTRLTVV.

The chain links TRBV25-1 to TRBJ2-7, with 7 bases aligning to TRBD2. Germline assignment: CDR1 MGHDK and CDR2 SYGVNS. Trimming took 4 bases from V and 2 from J; bases not matched to a gene: 5. The CDR3 sequence is 14 residues long. CDR3 nucleotide sequence: TGTGCCAGCAGTGTCCTAGCGGCCGCCTACGAGCAGTACTTC. Translated, it gives CASSVLAAAYEQYF.

This chain links TRBV6-1 with TRBJ2-7; 9 nucleotides line up with TRBD2. The length of the CDR3 is 15 residues. The germline gives CDR1 MNHNS, CDR2 SASEGT. Trimming cost V 1 base and J 5 bases; bases outside gene matches: 6. The CDR3 loop reads CASSEGVAGVHEQYF. Written as DNA, the CDR3 is TGTGCCAGCAGTGAAGGGGTAGCGGGAGTCCACGAGCAGTACTTC.

The CDR3 nucleotides read TGCAGCGCCCGCACCGGGACACCCTACGAGCAGTACTTC. This translates into CSARTGTPYEQYF. The genes are TRBV29-1 and TRBJ2-7; possibly TRBD1 for D (6 bases). The ends were cut back, 7 bases at V and 2 bases at J, with 15 bases in the middle. This CDR3 is built from 13 residues. Germline lookup yields CDR1 SQVTM and CDR2 ANQGSEA.

This chain links TRBV15 with TRBJ1-1; tentatively, D is TRBD1 (5 bases). Trimming removed 3 bases from V and 11 bases from J, with 16 bases in between. CDR1 is LNHNV and CDR2 is YYDKDF in the germline V gene (reference sequence). This CDR3 is 13 amino acids long. The CDR3 loop reads CATSSSRGGAAFF. The DNA of the CDR3 is TGTGCCACCAGCAGTTCCCGGGGAGGGGCCGCTTTCTTT.

The rearrangement uses TRBV7-9 and TRBJ2-1, with 11 positions matching TRBD2. The V gene's germline CDR1 is SEHNR and CDR2 FQNEAQ (reference sequence). The CDR3 has 16 residues. V shed 4 bases and J 3 bases; nucleotides not matched to a gene: 5. CDR3 sequence reads: CASSSRTSGFYNEQFF. CDR3 nucleotide sequence: TGTGCCAGCAGCTCCCGGACTAGCGGGTTCTACAATGAGCAGTTCTTC.

This clone appeared a single time. The chain couples TRBV13 to TRBJ2-1; D call uncertain. The ends were cut back, 1 base at V and 13 bases at J, with 14 bases in the middle. CDR3 length: 13 residues. Germline-derived CDR1 and CDR2 are PRHDT and FYEKMQ (reference sequence). The CDR3 loop reads CASSLARGGPQFF. CDR3 sequence (DNA): TGTGCCAGCAGCTTAGCCCGCGGCGGTCCCCAGTTCTTC.

This clone was seen just once. The chain combines TRBV7-9 with TRBJ2-3; maybe TRBD2 (5 bases). The CDR3 sequence is 16 residues long. Deletions cut 1 base from V and 3 bases from J, with 14 bases between. From germline, CDR1 is SEHNR and CDR2 FQNEAQ (reference sequence). CDR3 sequence (DNA): TGTGCCAGCAGCTTAGTAGGGCTAGCTCTAACAGATACGCAGTATTTT. It encodes CASSLVGLALTDTQYF.

The V call is TRBV7-9, the J call TRBJ1-1; D is undetermined. CDR3 length: 13 residues. CDR1 SEHNR and CDR2 FQNEAQ come from the germline V gene (reference sequence). V was cut by 2 bases and J by 8 bases, with 12 bases left in between. The CDR3 region has the DNA TGTGCCAGCAGCTTAAAAGGGCCAGGAGAAGCTTTCTTT. It yields the protein CASSLKGPGEAFF.

The V call is TRBV21-1, the J call TRBJ2-1. TRBV21-1 is a pseudogene locus. This CDR3 region has 16 residues. CDR3 amino acids: CASSKETERGWNEQFF. As DNA, the CDR3 is TGTGCCAGCAGCAAAGAGACAGAGAGAGGGTGGAATGAGCAGTTCTTC.

J is TRBJ1-5 and V is TRBV4-1; 11 positions match TRBD1. Germline lookup yields CDR1 MGHRA and CDR2 YSYEKL. The V gene end was trimmed by 3 bases and the J gene end by 4 bases; junction bases not matched to a gene: 2. The length of the CDR3 is 15 residues. The CDR3 region is CASSQDRGRNQPQHF. The DNA for the CDR3 is TGCGCCAGCAGCCAGGACAGGGGGCGAAATCAGCCCCAGCATTTT.

CDR3 sequence reads: CASSLAGGLIPFDNEQFF. The CDR3 bases are TGTGCCAGCAGCTTAGCGGGGGGCCTAATCCCCTTCGACAATGAGCAGTTCTTC. This chain uses TRBV7-9 with TRBJ2-1, with D possibly called TRBD1 or TRBD2 (6 bases each). Germline values: CDR1 SEHNR, CDR2 FQNEAQ (reference sequence). The CDR3 totals 18 residues. The V gene lost 0 bases and the J gene lost 5 bases, with 20 bases spanning the gap.

The rearrangement links TRBV7-9 to TRBJ1-1, with 7 bases that match TRBD1. V lost 5 bases and J lost 7; bases outside the gene matches: 13. Germline V gene lookup returns CDR1 SEHNR and CDR2 FQNEAQ (reference sequence). The CDR3 totals 15 residues. In DNA, the CDR3 is TGTGCCAGCAGCCCAGGGGGGCCCCTAGGGAGTGAAGCTTTCTTT. It is translated as CASSPGGPLGSEAFF. The variable domain in full, completed from reference TRBV7-9 and TRBJ1-1, reads DTGVSQNPRHKITKRGQNVTFRCDPISEHNRLYWYRQTLGQGPEFLTYFQNEAQLEKSRLLSDRFSAERPKGSFSTLEIQRTEQGDSAMYLCASSPGGPLGSEAFFGQGTRLTVV.

This clone was recorded once. The chain recombines TRBV9 with TRBJ2-1; 14 bases are a match to TRBD2. This CDR3 is 16 amino acids long. V trimming: 4 bases; J trimming: 12 bases; junction bases outside the gene matches: 12. Germline loops: CDR1 SGDLS, CDR2 YYNGEE. The CDR3 DNA follows: TGTGCCAGCAGCACCCCCCAGGGACTAGCGGGGGAAAGGCAGTTCTTC. It yields the protein CASSTPQGLAGERQFF.

This clone was detected only a few times. The chain employs TRBV5-4 and TRBJ2-5; D may be TRBD2 (5 bases). The CDR3 runs 15 residues. Trimming shortened V by 0 bases and J by 5 bases, and 14 bases separated the two germline ends. The germline gives CDR1 SGHNT, CDR2 YYREEE (reference sequence). The CDR3 DNA reads as TGTGCCAGCAGCTTGGGGAAGCGGTCGGGGGAGACCCAGTACTTC. Amino acid sequence: CASSLGKRSGETQYF.

In DNA form, the CDR3 reads TGTGCCAGCAGTTACTACCGCGGCAAAGGCGGGGAGCTGTTTTTT. This codes for CASSYYRGKGGELFF. The genes are TRBV6-5 and TRBJ2-2; D is uncertain. The ends were cut back, 1 base at V and 7 bases at J, with 13 bases in the middle. Germline loops: CDR1 MNHEY, CDR2 SVGAGI. The CDR3 is 15 residues long.